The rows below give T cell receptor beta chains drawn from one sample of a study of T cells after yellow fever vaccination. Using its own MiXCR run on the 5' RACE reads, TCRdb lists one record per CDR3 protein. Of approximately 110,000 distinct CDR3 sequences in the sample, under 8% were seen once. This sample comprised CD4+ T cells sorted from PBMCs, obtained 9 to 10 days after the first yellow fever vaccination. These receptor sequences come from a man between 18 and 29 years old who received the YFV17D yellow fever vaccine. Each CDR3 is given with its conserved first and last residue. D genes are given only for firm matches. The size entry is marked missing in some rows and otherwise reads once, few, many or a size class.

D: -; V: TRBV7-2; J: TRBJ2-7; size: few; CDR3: CASSFSDLSYEQYF; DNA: TGTGCCAGCAGCTTCTCGGACCTCTCCTACGAGCAGTACTTC
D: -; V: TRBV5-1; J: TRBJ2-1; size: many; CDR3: CASSLGLEYEQFF; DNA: TGCGCCAGCAGCTTGGGACTAGAATACGAGCAGTTCTTC
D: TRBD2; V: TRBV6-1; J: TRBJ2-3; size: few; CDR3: CASRSWGLAGSGNTQYF; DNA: TGTGCCAGCAGATCTTGGGGACTAGCGGGGTCCGGGAATACGCAGTATTTT
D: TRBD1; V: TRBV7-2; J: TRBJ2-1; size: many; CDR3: CASSSTDRGHEQFF; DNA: TGTGCCAGCAGCTCCACCGACAGGGGGCATGAGCAGTTCTTC
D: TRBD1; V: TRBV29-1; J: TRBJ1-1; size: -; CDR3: CSVEDKRGQRVWRNTEAFF; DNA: TGCAGCGTTGAAGATAAGAGGGGGCAACGTGTGTGGAGGAACACTGAAGCTTTCTTT
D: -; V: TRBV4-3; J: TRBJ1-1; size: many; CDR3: CASSRSEHGAEAFF; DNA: TGCGCCAGCAGCCGCTCCGAGCATGGCGCCGAAGCTTTCTTT
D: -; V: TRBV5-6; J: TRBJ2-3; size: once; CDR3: CASNPGHLCTQYF; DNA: TGTGCCAGCAACCCCGGGCACCTCTGTACGCAGTATTTT
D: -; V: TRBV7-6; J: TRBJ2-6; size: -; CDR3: CASSDGGSSGANVLTF; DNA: TGTGCCAGCAGCGACGGAGGTAGCTCTGGGGCCAACGTCCTGACTTTC
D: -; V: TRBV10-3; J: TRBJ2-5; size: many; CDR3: CAISESGAQETQYF; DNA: TGTGCCATCAGTGAGTCGGGAGCCCAAGAGACCCAGTACTTC
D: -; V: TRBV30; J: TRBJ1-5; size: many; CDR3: CAWSKGLGQPQHF; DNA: TGTGCCTGGAGTAAAGGGTTGGGGCAGCCCCAGCATTTT
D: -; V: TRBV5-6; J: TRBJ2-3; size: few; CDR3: CASSFTGRTDTQYF; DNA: TGTGCCAGCAGCTTCACAGGACGCACAGATACGCAGTATTTT
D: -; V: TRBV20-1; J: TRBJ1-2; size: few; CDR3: CSAQGGSNYGYTF; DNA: TGCAGTGCGCAGGGAGGTTCTAACTATGGCTACACCTTC
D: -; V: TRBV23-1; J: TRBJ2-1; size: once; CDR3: CASTSRWGSSYNEQFF; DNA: TGCGCCAGCACCTCCCGGTGGGGTAGCTCCTACAATGAGCAGTTCTTC
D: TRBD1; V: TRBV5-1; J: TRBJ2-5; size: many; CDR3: CASSARTGWQETQYF; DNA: TGCGCCAGCAGCGCGAGGACAGGGTGGCAAGAGACCCAGTACTTC
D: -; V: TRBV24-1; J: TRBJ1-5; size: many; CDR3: CATSDPHQPQHF; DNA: TGTGCCACCAGTGATCCGCATCAGCCCCAGCATTTT
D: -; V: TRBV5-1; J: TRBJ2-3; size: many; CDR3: CASRSPRGMGDTQYF; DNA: TGCGCCAGCAGGTCTCCCAGGGGAATGGGAGATACGCAGTATTTT
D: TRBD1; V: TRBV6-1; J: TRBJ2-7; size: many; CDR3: CASSKGTGISYEQYF; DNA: TGTGCCAGCAGTAAAGGGACAGGGATCTCCTACGAGCAGTACTTC
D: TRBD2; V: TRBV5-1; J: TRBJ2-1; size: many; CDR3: CASVAGGGNEQFF; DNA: TGCGCCAGCGTGGCCGGCGGGGGCAATGAGCAGTTCTTC
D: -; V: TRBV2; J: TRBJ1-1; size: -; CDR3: CASSEAGCGTEAFF; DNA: TGTGCCAGCAGTGAGGCAGGTTGTGGCACTGAAGCTTTCTTT
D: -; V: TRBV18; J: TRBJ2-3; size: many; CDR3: CASSPLEKGTTQYF; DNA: TGTGCCAGCTCACCACTGGAGAAGGGAACGACGCAGTATTTT
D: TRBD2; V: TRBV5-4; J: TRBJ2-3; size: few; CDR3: CASSPGGGGTDTQYF; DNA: TGTGCCAGCAGCCCCGGGGGGGGAGGCACAGATACGCAGTATTTT
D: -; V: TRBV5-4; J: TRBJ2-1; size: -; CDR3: CASSLDRQAYNEQFF; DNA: TGTGCCAGCAGCTTGGACAGACAGGCTTACAATGAGCAGTTCTTC
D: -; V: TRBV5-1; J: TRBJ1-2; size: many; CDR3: CASSPGGGANYGYTF; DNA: TGCGCCAGCAGCCCCGGAGGGGGGGCTAACTATGGCTACACCTTC
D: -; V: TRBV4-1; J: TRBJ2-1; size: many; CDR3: CASSLSHLGISYNEQFF; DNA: TGCGCCAGCAGCCTCAGTCATCTAGGGATATCCTACAATGAGCAGTTCTTC
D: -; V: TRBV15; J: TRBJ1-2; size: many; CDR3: CATSRDSMGVGTF; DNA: TGTGCCACCAGCAGAGATTCGATGGGCGTGGGCACCTTC
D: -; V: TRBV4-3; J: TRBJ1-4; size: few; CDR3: CASSQVGQGNNEKLFF; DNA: TGCGCCAGCAGCCAAGTTGGTCAGGGGAATAATGAAAAACTGTTTTTT
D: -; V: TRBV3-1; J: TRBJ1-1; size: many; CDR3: CASSQAWERGTEAFF; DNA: TGTGCCAGCAGCCAAGCATGGGAACGGGGCACTGAAGCTTTCTTT
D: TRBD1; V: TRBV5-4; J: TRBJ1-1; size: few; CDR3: CASSLGSGQGNTEAFF; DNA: TGTGCCAGCAGCTTGGGTTCGGGACAGGGGAACACTGAAGCTTTCTTT
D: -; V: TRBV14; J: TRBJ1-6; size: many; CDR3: CASSHSLSPLHF; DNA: TGTGCCAGCAGCCATTCCCTTTCACCCCTCCACTTT
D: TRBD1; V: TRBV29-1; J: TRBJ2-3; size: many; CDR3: CSARTGTQYF; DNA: TGCAGCGCCAGGACAGGGACGCAGTATTTT
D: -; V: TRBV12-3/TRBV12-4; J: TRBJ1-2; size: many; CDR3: CASSFFGAVGYTF; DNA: TGTGCCAGCAGTTTCTTTGGAGCGGTGGGCTACACCTTC
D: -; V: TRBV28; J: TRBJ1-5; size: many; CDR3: CASSSRPQPQHF; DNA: TGTGCCAGCAGTTCCCGCCCCCAGCCCCAGCATTTT
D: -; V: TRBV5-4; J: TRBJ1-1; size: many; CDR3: CASRSLQLNTEAFF; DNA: TGTGCCAGCAGATCGCTGCAGTTGAACACTGAAGCTTTCTTT
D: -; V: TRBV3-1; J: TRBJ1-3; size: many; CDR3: CASSQARSSGNTIYF; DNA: TGTGCCAGCAGCCAAGCCAGGAGCTCTGGAAACACCATATATTTT
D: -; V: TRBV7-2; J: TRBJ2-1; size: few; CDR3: CASSSQQEQFF; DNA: TGTGCCAGCAGCTCCCAACAAGAGCAGTTCTTC
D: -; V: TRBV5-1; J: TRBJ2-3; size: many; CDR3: CASSPTGFKDTQYF; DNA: TGCGCCAGCAGCCCTACAGGGTTTAAAGATACGCAGTATTTT
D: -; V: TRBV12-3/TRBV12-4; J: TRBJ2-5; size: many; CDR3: CASRLQGSSGTQYF; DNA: TGTGCCAGCAGACTTCAGGGTTCGAGCGGGACCCAGTACTTC
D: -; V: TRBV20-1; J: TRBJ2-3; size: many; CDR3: CSARGVAVTDTQYF; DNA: TGCAGTGCTAGAGGAGTAGCGGTCACAGATACGCAGTATTTT
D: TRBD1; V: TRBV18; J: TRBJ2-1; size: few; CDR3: CASSGATGVLYNEQFF; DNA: TGTGCCAGCTCCGGTGCCACAGGGGTCCTTTACAATGAGCAGTTCTTC
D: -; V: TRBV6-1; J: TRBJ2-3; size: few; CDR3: CASRAYGGLSTDTQYF; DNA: TGTGCCAGCAGAGCGTACGGGGGCCTTAGCACAGATACGCAGTATTTT
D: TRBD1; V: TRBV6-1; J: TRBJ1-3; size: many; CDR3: CASSLQRQGAGNTIYF; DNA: TGTGCCAGCAGCCTACAACGACAGGGAGCTGGAAACACCATATATTTT
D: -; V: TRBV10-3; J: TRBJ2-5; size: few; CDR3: CAISDIQETQYF; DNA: TGTGCCATCAGTGACATACAAGAGACCCAGTACTTC
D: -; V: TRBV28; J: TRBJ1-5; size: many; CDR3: CASSSGQSPHF; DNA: TGTGCCAGCAGTTCAGGACAGTCTCCGCATTTT
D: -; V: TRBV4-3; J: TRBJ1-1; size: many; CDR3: CASSQDGGLNTEAFF; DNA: TGCGCCAGCAGCCAAGATGGGGGCTTAAACACTGAAGCTTTCTTT
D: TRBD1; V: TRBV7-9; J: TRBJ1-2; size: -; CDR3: CASSPTGGPLGGYTF; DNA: TGTGCCAGCAGCCCGACAGGGGGTCCTCTCGGTGGCTACACCTTC
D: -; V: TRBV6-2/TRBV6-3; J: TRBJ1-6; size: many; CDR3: CASSLQGSGTPLHF; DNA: TGTGCCAGCAGTCTACAGGGTTCTGGGACACCCCTCCACTTT
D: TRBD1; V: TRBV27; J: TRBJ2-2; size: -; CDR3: CASSRDRWTGELFF; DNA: TGTGCCAGCAGTCGGGACAGGTGGACCGGGGAGCTGTTTTTT
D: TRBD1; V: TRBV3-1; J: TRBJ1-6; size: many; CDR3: CASSQQGEAPLHF; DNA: TGTGCCAGCAGCCAACAGGGGGAGGCACCCCTCCACTTT
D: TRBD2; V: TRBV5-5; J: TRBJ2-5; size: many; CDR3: CASNLGTSGGVPKETQYF; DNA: TGTGCCAGCAACTTGGGGACTAGCGGGGGGGTTCCCAAAGAGACCCAGTACTTC
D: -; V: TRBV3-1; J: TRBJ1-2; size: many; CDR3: CASSQGGGAGGYTF; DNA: TGTGCCAGCAGCCAAGGAGGGGGGGCAGGCGGCTACACCTTC
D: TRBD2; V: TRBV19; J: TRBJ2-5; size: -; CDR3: CASSIGTSGAETQYF; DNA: TGTGCCAGTAGTATCGGGACTAGCGGGGCCGAGACCCAGTACTTC
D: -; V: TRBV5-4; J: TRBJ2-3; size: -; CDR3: CASSLDPSGTDTQYF; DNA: TGTGCCAGCAGCTTGGATCCTAGCGGCACAGATACGCAGTATTTT
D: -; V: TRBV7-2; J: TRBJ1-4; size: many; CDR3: CASSPYSEKLFF; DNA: TGTGCCAGCAGCCCGTACAGCGAAAAACTGTTTTTT
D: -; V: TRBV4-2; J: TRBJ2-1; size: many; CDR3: CASSQDILIPETQFF; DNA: TGTGCCAGCAGCCAAGATATTCTTATTCCGGAGACCCAGTTCTTC
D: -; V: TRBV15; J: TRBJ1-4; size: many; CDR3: CATSRRTVNEKLFF; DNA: TGTGCCACCAGCAGAAGGACAGTTAATGAAAAACTGTTTTTT
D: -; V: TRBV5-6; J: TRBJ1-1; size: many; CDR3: CASSLDPGADTEAFF; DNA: TGTGCCAGCAGCTTGGACCCAGGGGCGGACACTGAAGCTTTCTTT
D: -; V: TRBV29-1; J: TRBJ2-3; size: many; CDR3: CSVVGGVSTDTQYF; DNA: TGCAGCGTTGTAGGAGGGGTTAGCACAGATACGCAGTATTTT